These T cell receptor beta chains were read from a single sample in a study of cytomegalovirus exposure and HLA in healthy donors. Data came from immunoSEQ multiplex PCR; TCRdb stores just in-frame clones and leaves some out. The table has about 130,000 clones, roughly 70% seen once. The sequencing sample was made of PBMCs. The receptors derive from a middle-aged man in good health and CMV-seropositive. Both conserved end residues are part of each CDR3. The D gene is left open where the match is weak. Clone size, where shown, is once, few, many, or a class for clones that have expanded.

j_call | v_call | clone_size | cdr3_length | d_call | cdr3_aa | cdr3_nt
TRBJ2-5 | TRBV7-8 | NA | 14 | NA | CASPPEGTLETQYF | TGTGCCAGCCCCCCGGAGGGAACGTTAGAGACCCAGTACTTC
TRBJ1-1 | TRBV4-1 | NA | 16 | NA | CASSQEGDRRNTEAFF | TGCGCCAGCAGCCAAGAAGGCGACCGGAGGAACACTGAAGCTTTCTTT
TRBJ2-2 | TRBV5-8 | few | 18 | TRBD1 | CASSPSGLGQGRPGELFF | TGTGCCAGCAGCCCAAGTGGATTGGGACAGGGACGGCCCGGGGAGCTGTTTTTT
TRBJ2-1 | TRBV7-3 | NA | 14 | NA | CASSLAGDGNEQFF | TGTGCCAGCAGCTTAGCCGGGGATGGGAATGAGCAGTTCTTC
TRBJ1-6 | TRBV11-2 | few | 15 | NA | CASSLRSFNNSPLHF | TGTGCCAGCAGCTTAAGGAGTTTTAATAATTCACCCCTCCACTTT
TRBJ1-4 | TRBV4-3 | NA | 16 | NA | CASSRMAAQTNEKLFF | TGCGCCAGCAGCCGCATGGCGGCACAAACTAATGAAAAACTGTTTTTT
TRBJ2-5 | TRBV4-1 | NA | 13 | NA | CASSRSQEETQYF | TGCGCCAGCAGCCGTTCACAGGAGGAGACCCAGTACTTC
TRBJ2-7 | TRBV5-1 | NA | 15 | TRBD1 | CASSLEGGSSYEQYF | TGCGCCAGCAGCTTGGAAGGGGGCAGCTCCTACGAGCAGTACTTC
TRBJ2-7 | TRBV5-1 | few | 16 | TRBD2 | CASSPLAGGAPYEQYF | TGCGCCAGCAGCCCATTAGCGGGAGGTGCCCCCTACGAGCAGTACTTC
TRBJ1-2 | TRBV12-5 | NA | 16 | TRBD1 | CASGLDLWDSYYGYTF | TGTGCTAGTGGTTTGGATCTGTGGGACAGCTACTATGGCTACACCTTC
TRBJ2-7 | TRBV5-4 | NA | 13 | NA | CASSRQDSYEQYF | TGTGCCAGCAGCCGACAGGACTCCTACGAGCAGTACTTC
TRBJ2-1 | TRBV7-2 | NA | 13 | TRBD1 | CASAGQGGDEQFF | TGTGCCAGCGCAGGACAGGGTGGCGATGAGCAGTTCTTC
TRBJ1-5 | TRBV11-2 | NA | 14 | NA | CASSLDGKNQPQHF | TGTGCCAGCAGCTTGGACGGGAAGAATCAGCCCCAGCATTTT
TRBJ1-1 | TRBV7-9 | NA | 17 | TRBD1 | CASSLGQGANVNTEAFF | TGTGCCAGCAGCTTAGGGCAGGGGGCCAATGTGAACACTGAAGCTTTCTTT
TRBJ2-7 | TRBV18 | few | 15 | NA | CASSPTGWGAYEQYF | TGTGCCAGCTCACCGACAGGGTGGGGGGCCTACGAGCAGTACTTC
TRBJ2-3 | TRBV18 | once | 14 | TRBD2 | CASSPSGRTDTQYF | TGTGCCAGCTCCCCTAGCGGGAGGACAGATACGCAGTATTTT
TRBJ1-1 | TRBV5-1 | NA | 15 | TRBD1 | CASSLGGQWNTEAFF | TGCGCCAGCAGCTTGGGGGGACAGTGGAACACTGAAGCTTTCTTT
TRBJ1-3 | TRBV15 | NA | 14 | NA | CATSTTGSGNTIYF | TGTGCCACCAGCACAACAGGCTCTGGAAACACCATATATTTT
TRBJ1-3 | TRBV10-3 | NA | 14 | NA | CAISEATAGNTIYF | TGTGCCATCAGTGAAGCGACAGCTGGAAACACCATATATTTT
TRBJ1-1 | TRBV25-1 | few | 13 | TRBD1 | CASLQGQGAEAFF | TGTGCCAGCCTCCAAGGACAGGGGGCCGAAGCTTTCTTT
TRBJ2-4 | TRBV6-5 | NA | 15 | TRBD1 | CASSGGTGLKNIQYF | TGTGCCAGCAGTGGGGGGACAGGACTAAAAAACATTCAGTACTTC
TRBJ1-2 | TRBV28 | few | 18 | TRBD1 | CASSTQTPDRGLDYGYTF | TGTGCCAGCAGTACTCAAACCCCGGACAGGGGGCTAGACTATGGCTACACCTTC
TRBJ1-4 | TRBV7-2 | few | 17 | TRBD1 | CASSLPGQVNFNEKLFF | TGTGCCAGCAGCTTACCGGGACAGGTTAACTTTAATGAAAAACTGTTTTTT
TRBJ2-1 | TRBV11-3 | few | 16 | NA | CASSLARGTPYNEQFF | TGTGCCAGCAGCTTAGCCCGTGGGACTCCGTACAATGAGCAGTTCTTC
TRBJ1-5 | TRBV6-1 | NA | 14 | NA | CASSEAYRDQPQHF | TGTGCCAGCAGTGAAGCTTACCGGGATCAGCCCCAGCATTTT
TRBJ2-2 | TRBV5-6 | NA | 14 | NA | CASSLGANAGELFF | TGTGCCAGCAGCTTGGGGGCCAATGCCGGGGAGCTGTTTTTT
TRBJ2-7 | TRBV5-1 | NA | 15 | TRBD1 | CASSSLGQGVHEQYF | TGCGCCAGCAGCTCCCTAGGACAGGGGGTTCACGAGCAGTACTTC
TRBJ1-2 | TRBV4-2 | NA | 13 | TRBD1 | CASSQNRGWGYTF | TGTGCCAGCAGCCAAAACAGGGGTTGGGGCTACACCTTC
TRBJ2-2 | TRBV27 | NA | 16 | NA | CASSLNLAGNTGELFF | TGTGCCAGCAGTTTAAATTTGGCAGGGAACACCGGGGAGCTGTTTTTT
TRBJ1-5 | TRBV6-1 | NA | 16 | TRBD1 | CASSEQGQGIRQPQHF | TGTGCCAGCAGTGAGCAGGGACAGGGAATTCGTCAGCCCCAGCATTTT
TRBJ2-2 | TRBV9 | NA | 17 | TRBD2 | CASSVLGTSSGTGELFF | TGTGCCAGCAGCGTATTGGGGACTAGCTCTGGTACCGGGGAGCTGTTTTTT
TRBJ2-7 | TRBV5-1 | NA | 16 | NA | CASSLGGTQSSYEQYF | TGCGCCAGCAGCTTGGGGGGGACACAGAGCTCCTACGAGCAGTACTTC
TRBJ2-7 | TRBV7-2 | NA | 16 | TRBD2 | CASSSPGGTSSYEQYF | TGTGCCAGCAGCTCCCCCGGGGGGACCAGCTCCTACGAGCAGTACTTC
TRBJ2-7 | TRBV6-1 | few | 12 | NA | CASKWLTYEQYF | TGTGCCAGCAAATGGCTGACCTACGAGCAGTACTTC
TRBJ2-7 | TRBV21-1 | NA | 18 | NA | CASSRRGGRGRTHYEQYF | TGTGCCAGCAGCCGACGGGGCGGGAGAGGCCGGACCCACTACGAGCAGTACTTC
TRBJ2-3 | TRBV6-6 | NA | 16 | NA | CASLYPQGKGTDTQYF | TGTGCCAGCTTATATCCCCAGGGGAAAGGGACAGATACGCAGTATTTT
TRBJ2-1 | TRBV27 | NA | 17 | TRBD2 | CASSLFPPLADYNEQFF | TGTGCCAGCAGTTTATTCCCCCCACTAGCGGACTACAATGAGCAGTTCTTC
TRBJ1-1 | TRBV19 | few | 14 | TRBD1 | CASSITGAGTEAFF | TGTGCCAGTAGTATTACAGGGGCGGGCACTGAAGCTTTCTTT
TRBJ1-6 | TRBV19 | NA | 16 | TRBD1 | CASSIGGQGVYSPLHF | TGTGCCAGTAGTATAGGCGGACAGGGGGTTTATTCACCCCTCCACTTT
TRBJ1-5 | TRBV2 | NA | 13 | NA | CASSGRAWEPQHF | TGTGCCAGCAGTGGCAGGGCTTGGGAGCCCCAGCATTTT
TRBJ2-1 | TRBV5-4 | NA | 16 | NA | CASSLEGGSSYNEQFF | TGTGCCAGCAGCTTGGAAGGGGGATCCTCCTACAATGAGCAGTTCTTC
TRBJ2-7 | TRBV2 | NA | 14 | TRBD2 | CASSQEGGGYEQYF | TGTGCCAGCAGCCAGGAGGGCGGGGGCTACGAGCAGTACTTC
TRBJ1-2 | TRBV6-5 | NA | 15 | NA | CASSPSGTHNYGYTF | TGTGCCAGCAGTCCCTCCGGGACACATAACTATGGCTACACCTTC
TRBJ1-1 | TRBV19 | NA | 14 | TRBD1 | CASGRQGILAEAFF | TGTGCCAGTGGCAGACAGGGAATACTGGCTGAAGCTTTCTTT
TRBJ2-7 | TRBV29-1 | NA | 13 | NA | CSVSGTQSYEQYF | TGCAGCGTTTCCGGGACTCAGTCCTACGAGCAGTACTTC